This T cell receptor beta chain comes out of a study of T cells in Graves' hyperthyroidism and ophthalmopathy. In the study overall: Peripheral blood was obtained at initial diagnosis, preceding any treatment.

This clonotype was picked up many times. Its antigen is as yet unknown. Study-wide results and caveats: The blood repertoire included most of the expanded thyroid clonotypes above 0.001.

CDR1 and CDR2 (germline): SGHRS, YFSETQ. This CDR3 contains 15 residues. The V end lost 4 bases, the J end lost 0 bases, and 10 bases lay between the germline ends. Amplified TCR beta CDR3 regions derived from RNA transcripts. Primed by the HTBI set, a first-round RT-PCR was run on the TCR CDR3. TCRdb reanalysed the multiplex PCR reads using MiXCR and keeps one entry per CDR3 protein. The data hold approximately 870,000 distinct CDR3 sequences, with around 38% observed a single time. Clinical symptoms, serum thyroxine and TRAb, thyroid ultrasound and orbital computed tomography together formed the diagnostic basis. About 10 ml fresh peripheral blood yielded the PBMCs.

The clonotype was recovered from a man aged 18 to 30 with Graves' hyperthyroidism. The rearrangement links TRBV5-1 to TRBJ1-4; no clear D gene. Sequencing input: blood. DNA of the CDR3: TGCGCCAGCAGCCCACACGGTGCAACTAATGAAAAACTGTTTTTT. Amino acid sequence: CASSPHGATNEKLFF. The variable domain in full, with the rest retrieved from reference TRBV5-1 and TRBJ1-4, is KAGVTQTPRYLIKTRGQQVTLSCSPISGHRSVSWYQQTPGQGLQFLFEYFSETQRNKGNFPGRFSGRQFSNSRSEMNVSTLELGDSALYLCASSPHGATNEKLFFGSGTQLSVL.